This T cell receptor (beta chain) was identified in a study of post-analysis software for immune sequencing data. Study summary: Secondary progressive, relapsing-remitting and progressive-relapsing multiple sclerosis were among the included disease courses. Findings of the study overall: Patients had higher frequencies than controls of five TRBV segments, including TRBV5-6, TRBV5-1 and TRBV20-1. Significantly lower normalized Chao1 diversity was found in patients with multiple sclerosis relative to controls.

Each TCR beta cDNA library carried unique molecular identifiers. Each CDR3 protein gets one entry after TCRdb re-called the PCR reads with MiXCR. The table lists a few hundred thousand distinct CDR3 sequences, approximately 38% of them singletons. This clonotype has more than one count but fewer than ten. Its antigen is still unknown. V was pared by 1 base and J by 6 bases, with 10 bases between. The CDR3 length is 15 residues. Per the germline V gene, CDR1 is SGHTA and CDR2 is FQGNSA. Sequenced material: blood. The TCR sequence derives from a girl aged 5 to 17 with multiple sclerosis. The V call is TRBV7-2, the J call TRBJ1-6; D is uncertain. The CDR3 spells CASSLELGLNSPLHF. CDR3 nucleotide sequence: TGTGCCAGCAGCTTAGAGCTGGGCCTTAATTCACCCCTCCACTTT. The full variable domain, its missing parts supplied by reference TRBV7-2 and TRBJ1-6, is GAGVSQSPSNKVTEKGKDVELRCDPISGHTALYWYRQSLGQGLEFLIYFQGNSAPDKSGLPSDRFSAERTGGSVSTLTIQRTQQEDSAVYLCASSLELGLNSPLHFGNGTRLTVT.